These 4 T cell receptor beta chains were all obtained from the same sample, sequenced in a study of cytomegalovirus exposure and HLA in healthy donors. Both 60 Vbeta primers and 13 Jbeta primers went into the PCR. Here immunoSEQ multiplex PCR was the method, and the copy in TCRdb shows in-frame clones only, minus some. The table lists 95,000 to 150,000 clones, 80% to 85% of them singletons, with roughly 2.2% in the top ten. The sample comprised PBMCs. The receptors stem from a woman in her thirties or forties in good health and CMV-seronegative.

The chain is built from TRBV28 and TRBJ1-1; D unclear. Trimming cost V 6 bases and J 0 bases, with 11 bases left between them. Germline values: CDR1 MDHEN, CDR2 SYDVKM. The CDR3 contains 14 residues. This chain's CDR3 is CASSETGMNTEAFF. CDR3 nucleotides: TGTGCCAGCAGCGAAACGGGGATGAACACTGAAGCTTTCTTT.

The chain links TRBV29-1 to TRBJ1-1, with D possibly matching TRBD1 (6 bases). The CDR3 has 13 residues. With 7 bases removed from V and 6 bases from J, the gap between germline ends came to 18 bases. Germline V gene data show CDR1 as SQVTM and CDR2 as ANQGSEA. CDR3 amino acids: CSGGHINIAEAFF. The CDR3 region has the DNA TGCAGCGGGGGACATATCAATATCGCTGAAGCTTTCTTT.

CDR3 in DNA: TGTGCCAGCAGTTGGGCAGGGCCTGGAAACACCATATATTTT. Encoded protein: CASSWAGPGNTIYF. The chain recombines TRBV27 with TRBJ1-3; D might be TRBD1 (5 bases). This CDR3 region has 14 residues. Germline CDR1 and CDR2: MNHEY and SMNVEV (reference sequence). The V and J ends lost 4 bases and 2 bases respectively, with 9 bases between them.

This clone showed up just a few times. The chain couples TRBV6-5 to TRBJ2-1; TRBD2 agrees at 9 bases. This CDR3 spans 15 amino acids. The germline gives CDR1 MNHEY, CDR2 SVGAGI. The V gene end was trimmed by 0 bases and the J gene end by 4 bases; junction bases not matched to a gene: 1. CDR3 in DNA: TGTGCCAGCAGTTACTCGACTAGCGGTTACAATGAGCAGTTCTTC. Protein product: CASSYSTSGYNEQFF.